The next 24 T cell receptor beta chains were all read from a single sample in a study of T-cell memory formation after mild COVID-19. TCRdb itself ran the 5' RACE reads through MiXCR, one entry per CDR3 protein. The sample holds hundreds of thousands of distinct CDR3 sequences, around 14% seen once. Sequenced: PBMCs or a T cell subset sorted from them (not recorded which). The receptors derive from a man younger than 35 who had mild COVID-19 (a few samples of this study predate the infection). Cell type and time point are not known.

This clonotype turned up a few times. V is TRBV5-1 and J is TRBJ1-1; D might be TRBD1 (6 bases). Trimming cost V 0 bases and J 0 bases, with 12 bases left between them. The germline CDR1 and CDR2 sequences are SGHRS and YFSETQ. The CDR3 loop spans 16 amino acids. The CDR3 DNA is TGCGCCAGCAGCTTGGCGGCGGGGGCAATGAACACTGAAGCTTTCTTT. Its protein product is CASSLAAGAMNTEAFF.

This chain links TRBV5-1 with TRBJ1-1, with D possibly matching TRBD1 (5 bases). The CDR3 is made up of 13 amino acids. Deletions cut 0 bases from V and 11 bases from J, with 14 bases between. The germline V gene encodes CDR1 SGHRS and CDR2 YFSETQ. The CDR3: CASSLEGVRRAFF. The CDR3 DNA is TGCGCCAGCAGCTTGGAAGGGGTTAGACGGGCTTTCTTT.

Only a few counts were recorded for this clonotype. This chain links TRBV28 with TRBJ2-3; 9 bases agree with TRBD1. The CDR3 totals 15 residues. In germline, CDR1 is MDHEN, CDR2 SYDVKM. Losses at the gene ends were 5 bases for V and 3 bases for J; bases not matched to a gene: 6. CDR3 DNA: TGTGCCAGCAGTCCTACAGGGGGCGCGACAGATACGCAGTATTTT. This translates into CASSPTGGATDTQYF.

The J gene is TRBJ2-1, the V gene TRBV6-2 or TRBV6-3, with a weak D call TRBD2 (5 bases). Germline CDR1 reads MNHEY; CDR2 reads SVGEGT. V dropped 6 bases and J dropped 9 bases, with 9 bases sitting between them. The CDR3 spans 11 residues. This CDR3 is CASSDEGEQFF. DNA for the CDR3: TGTGCCAGCAGCGATGAGGGTGAGCAGTTCTTC.

This clonotype was seen a handful of times. The chain joins TRBV5-1 to TRBJ2-3, with 7 bases matching TRBD1. The ends lost 0 bases at V and 2 bases at J; junction bases unmatched: 9. The CDR3 runs to 17 residues. CDR1 and CDR2 (germline): SGHRS, YFSETQ. The CDR3 nucleotides are TGCGCCAGCAGCTTGGGCTACAGGGGCCTCCTCACAGATACGCAGTATTTT. Protein sequence: CASSLGYRGLLTDTQYF. Looking up the rest from reference TRBV5-1 and TRBJ2-3 gives the full variable domain: KAGVTQTPRYLIKTRGQQVTLSCSPISGHRSVSWYQQTPGQGLQFLFEYFSETQRNKGNFPGRFSGRQFSNSRSEMNVSTLELGDSALYLCASSLGYRGLLTDTQYFGPGTRLTVL.

This clonotype showed up many times. The J gene is TRBJ1-2, the V gene TRBV5-5, with D possibly being TRBD1 (6 bases). Per germline, CDR1 SGHKS and CDR2 YYEKEE (reference sequence). Trimming left V 4 bases short and J 3 bases short, with 7 bases between. The CDR3 is made up of 12 amino acids. The CDR3 reads CASSRTDYGYTF. The CDR3 DNA sequence: TGTGCCAGCAGCAGGACAGACTATGGCTACACCTTC.

This clonotype was seen a few times. The V and J genes are TRBV4-2 and TRBJ1-4; 7 bases fit TRBD1. Trimming cost V 2 bases and J 4 bases; bases outside gene matches: 7. The CDR3 length is 16 residues. Germline CDR1 is LGHNA and CDR2 is YNFKEQ. The CDR3 region is CASSQSSTGRNEKLFF. The CDR3 coding sequence is TGTGCCAGCAGCCAATCCTCGACAGGGCGTAATGAAAAACTGTTTTTT.

The gene calls are TRBV7-3 and TRBJ2-7; no reliable D call. Looked up from germline, CDR1 is SGHTA and CDR2 is FQGTGA. This CDR3 has 13 residues. V lost 2 bases and J 3 bases, leaving 8 bases between the germline ends. The CDR3 protein is CASSLFPGYEQYF. The CDR3 nucleotides read TGTGCCAGCAGCTTATTCCCAGGCTACGAGCAGTACTTC.

V and J are TRBV6-2 or TRBV6-3 and TRBJ2-5; the D is unclear. Trimming took off 3 bases at V and 2 bases at J, with 16 bases between the two ends. The CDR3 consists of 16 residues. Looked up from germline, CDR1 is MNHEY and CDR2 is SVGEGT. The CDR3 protein is CASSYIISIGQETQYF. CDR3 DNA: TGTGCCAGCAGTTATATCATTAGTATCGGTCAAGAGACCCAGTACTTC.

This clonotype was observed at least ten times. V is TRBV5-1 and J is TRBJ2-7; TRBD1 aligns across 10 bases. Germline-derived CDR1 and CDR2 are SGHRS and YFSETQ. The CDR3 runs to 16 residues. The ends lost 4 bases at V and 4 bases at J; junction bases unmatched: 11. CDR3 region: CASSREPGQGLYEQYF. The DNA for the CDR3 is TGCGCCAGCAGCCGAGAGCCGGGACAGGGGCTGTACGAGCAGTACTTC.

Ten or more counts support this clonotype. This chain uses TRBV11-2 with TRBJ1-3; D is uncertain. Germline lookup yields CDR1 SGHAT and CDR2 FQNNGV. V was shortened by 5 bases and J by 3 bases, with 20 bases between the two germline ends. The CDR3 runs 17 residues. This chain's CDR3 is CASSPLGGRELGNTIYF. DNA of the CDR3: TGTGCCAGCAGCCCCCTCGGTGGGCGGGAGCTTGGAAACACCATATATTTT.

The chain links TRBV6-5 to TRBJ2-1; the match to TRBD2 covers 12 bases. V was clipped by 6 bases and J by 7 bases; unmatched bases: 4. The CDR3 is made up of 14 amino acids. Germline CDR1 is MNHEY and CDR2 is SVGAGI. CDR3 sequence (DNA): TGTGCCAGCAGACCTAGCGGGGGGGCTAATGAGCAGTTCTTC. This translates into CASRPSGGANEQFF.

This clonotype was observed a handful of times. The V call is TRBV5-8, the J call TRBJ1-5; D call uncertain. The ends were cut back, 2 bases at V and 0 bases at J, with 9 bases in the middle. Per germline, CDR1 SGHTS and CDR2 YDEGEE. This CDR3 has 15 residues. CDR3 DNA sequence: TGTGCCAGCAGCTTCGAGGGCTATAGCAATCAGCCCCAGCATTTT. The encoded protein is CASSFEGYSNQPQHF. Together with reference TRBV5-8 and TRBJ1-5, the CDR3 gives the full variable domain: EAGVTQSPTHLIKTRGQQATLRCSPISGHTSVYWYQQALGLGLQFLLWYDEGEERNRGNFPPRFSGRQFPNYSSELNVNALELEDSALYLCASSFEGYSNQPQHFGDGTRLSIL.

This clonotype was observed a handful of times. J is TRBJ2-1 and V is TRBV6-5, with D possibly called TRBD1 or TRBD2 (6 bases each). Trimming removed 0 bases from V and 0 bases from J, with 9 bases in between. This CDR3 region has 16 residues. Germline V CDR1 and CDR2: MNHEY, SVGAGI. CDR3 sequence (DNA): TGTGCCAGCAGTTACTCAGGGGGGAGCTCCTACAATGAGCAGTTCTTC. Translated, it gives CASSYSGGSSYNEQFF.

This rearrangement joins TRBV5-6 to TRBJ2-7; tentative D call: TRBD2 (6 bases). There are 16 residues in the CDR3. Germline V gene sequence: CDR1 SGHDT, CDR2 YYEEEE. Trimming pared 4 bases from V and 2 bases from J, leaving 19 bases between. The CDR3 loop is CASSPGVQVLTYEQYF. CDR3 bases: TGTGCCAGCAGCCCGGGGGTACAGGTGCTCACCTACGAGCAGTACTTC.

This clonotype was seen at least ten times. A junction end diverges from the germline sequence, so it may reflect a read error. The rearrangement uses TRBV12-3 or TRBV12-4 and TRBJ1-5; no firm D call. The CDR3 length is 11 residues. The CDR3 nucleotides read TGCGCCAGCAGCTTGGGGCAGCCCCAGCATTTT. Translating gives CASSLGQPQHF.

The gene calls are TRBV10-2 and TRBJ2-7; the D gene is possibly TRBD1 (5 bases). V lost 6 bases and J lost 4, with 10 bases in between. The CDR3 loop spans 12 amino acids. CDR1 and CDR2 from the germline V gene are WSHSY and SAAADI. The CDR3 spells CASSPTGYEQYV. The CDR3 region has the DNA TGCGCCAGCAGCCCTACAGGTTACGAGCAGTACGTC.

V gene TRBV18 combines with J gene TRBJ2-5; the D gene is possibly TRBD1 (5 bases). Trimming removed 2 bases from V and 0 bases from J, with 10 bases in between. The CDR3 is 15 amino acids. Looked up from germline, CDR1 is KGHSH and CDR2 is LQKENI. CDR3 bases: TGTGCCAGCTCACCAAGAGACAGTTACCAAGAGACCCAGTACTTC. Its translation: CASSPRDSYQETQYF. Drawing the rest from reference TRBV18 and TRBJ2-5, the complete variable domain is NAGVMQNPRHLVRRRGQEARLRCSPMKGHSHVYWYRQLPEEGLKFMVYLQKENIIDESGMPKERFSAEFPKEGPSILRIQQVVRGDSAAYFCASSPRDSYQETQYFGPGTRLLVL.

The CDR3 DNA sequence: TGCGCCAGCAGCTTGGGGATTTCTAGCACAGATACGCAGTATTTT. The encoded protein is CASSLGISSTDTQYF. The rearrangement links TRBV5-1 to TRBJ2-3; the D is unclear. Deletions cut 0 bases from V and 0 bases from J, with 8 bases between. The CDR3 totals 15 residues. Germline CDR1 and CDR2: SGHRS and YFSETQ.

In its sample, this clonotype was seen a few times. V and J are TRBV6-6 and TRBJ1-2; D gene uncertain. There are 12 residues in the CDR3. Germline-derived CDR1 and CDR2 are MNHNY and SVGAGI (reference sequence). V lost 0 bases to trimming and J lost 6 bases, with 5 bases between them. The CDR3: CASSYSFDGYTF. For the CDR3, the DNA is TGTGCCAGCAGTTACTCGTTTGATGGCTACACCTTC.

The sample holds many counts of this clonotype. The chain links TRBV5-5 to TRBJ1-6; 9 nucleotides align to TRBD1. Germline V lookup: CDR1 SGHKS, CDR2 YYEKEE (reference sequence). The CDR3 runs 15 residues. V dropped 0 bases and J dropped 7; count of bases not matched to a gene: 2. In nucleotides, the CDR3 is TGTGCCAGCAGCTTGGCTGGGACAGGGAATTCACCCCTCCACTTT. Its protein product is CASSLAGTGNSPLHF.

The chain is built from TRBV6-5 and TRBJ1-2; the match to TRBD1 covers 7 bases. The CDR3 length is 9 residues. V gave up 9 bases and J gave up 8 bases; unmatched junction bases: 0. Germline CDR1 MNHEY, CDR2 SVGAGI. The CDR3 loop is CARTGGYTF. The DNA for the CDR3 is TGTGCCAGGACAGGGGGCTACACCTTC.

A single count supports this clonotype. The V call is TRBV7-2, the J call TRBJ2-3, with D hard to call. CDR1 and CDR2 from the germline V gene are SGHTA and FQGNSA. There are 15 residues in the CDR3. V dropped 2 bases and J dropped 0 bases, with 9 bases sitting between them. The CDR3 bases are TGTGCCAGCAGCTTAATCGGCCTCAGCACAGATACGCAGTATTTT. It yields the protein CASSLIGLSTDTQYF.

This clonotype was observed at least ten times. The V call is TRBV11-2, the J call TRBJ2-3; 9 nucleotides match TRBD2. There are 17 residues in the CDR3. Looked up from germline, CDR1 is SGHAT and CDR2 is FQNNGV. V gave up 5 bases and J gave up 3 bases; unmatched junction bases: 12. The chain's CDR3 is CASSAKYELAGTDTQYF. The CDR3 nucleotides are TGTGCCAGCAGCGCGAAGTACGAGCTAGCGGGAACAGATACGCAGTATTTT. Filled out from reference TRBV11-2 and TRBJ2-3, the complete variable domain reads EAGVAQSPRYKIIEKRQSVAFWCNPISGHATLYWYQQILGQGPKLLIQFQNNGVVDDSQLPKDRFSAERLKGVDSTLKIQPAKLEDSAVYLCASSAKYELAGTDTQYFGPGTRLTVL.